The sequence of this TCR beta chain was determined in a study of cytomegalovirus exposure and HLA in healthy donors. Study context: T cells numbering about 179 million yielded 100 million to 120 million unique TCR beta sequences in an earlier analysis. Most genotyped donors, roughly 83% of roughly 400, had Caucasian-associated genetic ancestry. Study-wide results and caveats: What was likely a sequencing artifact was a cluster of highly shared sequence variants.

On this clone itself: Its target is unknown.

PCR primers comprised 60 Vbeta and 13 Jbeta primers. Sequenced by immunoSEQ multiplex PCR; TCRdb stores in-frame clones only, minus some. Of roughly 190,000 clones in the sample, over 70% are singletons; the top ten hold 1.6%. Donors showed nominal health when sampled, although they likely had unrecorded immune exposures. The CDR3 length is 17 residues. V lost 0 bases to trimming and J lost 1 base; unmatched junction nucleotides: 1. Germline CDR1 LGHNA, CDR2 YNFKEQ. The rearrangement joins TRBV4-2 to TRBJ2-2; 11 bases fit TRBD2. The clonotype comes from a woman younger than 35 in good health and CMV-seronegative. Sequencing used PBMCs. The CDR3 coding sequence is TGTGCCAGCAGCCAAGATCTAGCGGGAGGGAACACCGGGGAGCTGTTTTTT. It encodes CASSQDLAGGNTGELFF.